Listed below are T cell receptor beta chains from one sample, sequenced in a study of T cell responses to AZD1222 COVID-19 vaccine. Method: immunoSEQ multiplex PCR; TCRdb's copy keeps in-frame clones and lacks some. The sample shows under 200,000 clones, over 80% of them seen only once. Specimen: peripheral blood, collected on day 0 of AZD1222 vaccination. These TCRs come from an adult in good health. CDR3s include the opening cysteine and the closing phenylalanine or tryptophan. D genes are given only for firm matches. Rows may omit the clone size; those that give it use once, few, many or a size class.

V	J	size	D	DNA	CDR3
TRBV7-2	TRBJ1-2	NA	NA	TGTGCCAGCAGCTTAGGTACCGGGACCTTTTCTAGCTACACCTTC	CASSLGTGTFSSYTF
TRBV11-3	TRBJ2-2	NA	NA	TGTGCCAGCAGCTTAGACAGGGGTTGTATCGGGGAGCTGTTTTTT	CASSLDRGCIGELFF
TRBV6-5	TRBJ2-1	NA	NA	TGTGCCAGCAGGAAAGGGTCAGTGGGCGAGCAGTTCTTC	CASRKGSVGEQFF
TRBV13	TRBJ1-1	NA	NA	TGTGCCAGCAGCCTCCGGACTGAAGCTTTCTTT	CASSLRTEAFF
TRBV14	TRBJ2-1	NA	TRBD2	TGTGCCAGCAGCCAAGATTTATTCGGGAGCGGGGGGGCCGATGAGCAGTTCTTC	CASSQDLFGSGGADEQFF
TRBV6-2/TRBV6-3	TRBJ2-1	NA	TRBD2	TGTGCCAGCAGTTACTCTACGGGACTAGCGAAATCTAGCTCCTACAATGAGCAGTTCTTC	CASSYSTGLAKSSSYNEQFF
TRBV6-5	TRBJ1-1	NA	NA	TGTGCCAGCACTAGAGGAGGAACTGAAGCTTTCTTT	CASTRGGTEAFF
TRBV7-9	TRBJ1-1	NA	TRBD1	TGTGCCAGCAGCCCCCCCCAGGGGGGGACTGAAGCTTTCTTT	CASSPPQGGTEAFF
TRBV29-1	TRBJ1-2	NA	NA	TGCAGCGTTGTTAGGGACCGTAACCCAAGGAACTATGGCTACACCTTC	CSVVRDRNPRNYGYTF
TRBV5-4	TRBJ1-2	NA	NA	TGTGCCAGCAGCCTTCTCGAGTCAGCCCGCGACTATGGCTACACCTTC	CASSLLESARDYGYTF
TRBV5-1	TRBJ2-7	NA	NA	TGCGCCAGCAGCTTGTATACAGCCTCCTACGAGCAGTACTTC	CASSLYTASYEQYF
TRBV4-1	TRBJ2-2	NA	NA	TGCGCCAGCAGACAGGGTCCCAAGAACACCGGGGAGCTGTTTTTT	CASRQGPKNTGELFF
TRBV28	TRBJ1-1	once	NA	TGTGAGGCCCGCGGACCGAACACTGAAGCTTTCTTT	CEARGPNTEAFF
TRBV5-5	TRBJ2-3	NA	NA	TGTGCCAGCAGCTTTAGTACAGATACGCAGTATTTT	CASSFSTDTQYF
TRBV12-3/TRBV12-4	TRBJ1-5	NA	TRBD1	TGTGCCAGCAGTTTTACAGGGGGCCAGCCCCAGCATTTT	CASSFTGGQPQHF
TRBV7-6	TRBJ1-1	NA	NA	TGTGCCAGCAGCCGAGACCCGTCGCGTAACACTGAAGCTTTCTTT	CASSRDPSRNTEAFF
TRBV5-1	TRBJ2-3	NA	NA	TGCGCCAGCAGGGAGGGTGGGGCGCGCGCCGCAGATACGCAGTATTTT	CASREGGARAADTQYF
TRBV3-1/TRBV3-2	TRBJ2-1	NA	NA	TGTGCCAGCAGCCAAGCCCCGGTAGGGGGGACAGAGCAGTTCTTC	CASSQAPVGGTEQFF
TRBV5-6	TRBJ2-3	NA	NA	TGTGCCAGCATCCTGACCAACACAGATACGCAGTATTTT	CASILTNTDTQYF